The 2 T cell receptor beta chains presented below share a single source sample, sequenced in a study of molecular identifiers for immune sequencing clone quantification (dated by TCRdb to the late 2010s). Preparation of the library involved PCR. The listed sequencing device is Illumina HiSeq 4000. TCRdb handled the public reads itself, with Q25 trimming in fastp and clone calling in MiXCR, and kept productive beta chains. Duplicate CDR3 protein sequences are folded into a single record with the most common DNA and genes. This sample is represented by about 68,000 distinct CDR3 sequences; 15% to 20% of them were singletons. Over 1.3% of the sample belongs to the ten largest clones. The sample consisted of naive CD8+ T cells from blood, with Jurkat cell RNA spiked in. The cell subset or site label corresponds to: FACS-sorted CD8+CD4-CCR7+CD45RA+ naive T cells. The source is a human donor in good health. Some libraries in this study had Jurkat cell RNA spiked in.

In this sample, this clonotype turned up many times. V usage is TRBV4-1 and J usage is TRBJ2-7; D assignment may be TRBD1 or TRBD2 (6 bases each). CDR1 and CDR2 (germline): MGHRA, YSYEKL. The CDR3 is made up of 15 amino acids. Trimming took off 2 bases at V and 4 bases at J, with 15 bases between the two ends. The CDR3 region is CASSQTGAGLYEQYF. DNA of the CDR3: TGCGCCAGCAGCCAAACGGGGGCTGGTCTTTACGAGCAGTACTTC.

As regards this clonotype: A single base separates this from a much larger clone, so it may be a read error. This rearrangement joins TRBV4-1 to TRBJ2-7; D is tentatively TRBD1 or TRBD2 (6 bases each). V lost 8 bases and J 8 bases, leaving 16 bases between the germline ends. Germline V gene sequence: CDR1 MGHRA, CDR2 YSYEKL. The CDR3 runs to 12 residues. The CDR3 reads CASSGGAGKQYF. Here the CDR3 DNA reads TGCGCCAGCTCCGGGGGCGCGGGGAAGCAGTACTTC.